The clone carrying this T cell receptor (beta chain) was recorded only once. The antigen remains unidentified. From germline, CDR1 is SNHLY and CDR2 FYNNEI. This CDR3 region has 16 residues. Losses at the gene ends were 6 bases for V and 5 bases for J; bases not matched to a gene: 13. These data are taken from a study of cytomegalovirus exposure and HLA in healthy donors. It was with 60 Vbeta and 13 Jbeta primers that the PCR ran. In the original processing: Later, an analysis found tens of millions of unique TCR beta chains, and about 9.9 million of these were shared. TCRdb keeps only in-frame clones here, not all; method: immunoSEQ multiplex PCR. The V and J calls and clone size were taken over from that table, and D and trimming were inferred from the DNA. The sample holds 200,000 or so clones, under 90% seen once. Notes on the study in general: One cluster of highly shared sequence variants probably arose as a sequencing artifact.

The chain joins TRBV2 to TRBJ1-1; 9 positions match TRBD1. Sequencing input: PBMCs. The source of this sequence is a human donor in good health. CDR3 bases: TGTGCCAGCAGGCTAGCCGGGACAGGGTGGTCAACTGAAGCTTTCTTT. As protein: CASRLAGTGWSTEAFF. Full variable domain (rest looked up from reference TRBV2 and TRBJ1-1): EPEVTQTPSHQVTQMGQEVILRCVPISNHLYFYWYRQILGQKVEFLVSFYNNEISEKSEIFDDQFSVERPDGSNFTLKIRSTKLEDSAMYFCASRLAGTGWSTEAFFGQGTRLTVV.